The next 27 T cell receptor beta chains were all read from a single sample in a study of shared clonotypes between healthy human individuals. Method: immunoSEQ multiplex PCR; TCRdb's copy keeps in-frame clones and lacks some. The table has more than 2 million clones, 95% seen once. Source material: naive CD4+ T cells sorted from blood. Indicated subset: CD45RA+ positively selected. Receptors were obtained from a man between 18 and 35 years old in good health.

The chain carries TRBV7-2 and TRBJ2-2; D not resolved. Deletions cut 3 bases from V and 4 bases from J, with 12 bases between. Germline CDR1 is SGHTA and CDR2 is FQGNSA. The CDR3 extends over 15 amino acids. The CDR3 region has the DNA TGTGCCAGCAGCTTGACCTCCAGCCCCACCGGGGAGCTGTTTTTT. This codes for CASSLTSSPTGELFF.

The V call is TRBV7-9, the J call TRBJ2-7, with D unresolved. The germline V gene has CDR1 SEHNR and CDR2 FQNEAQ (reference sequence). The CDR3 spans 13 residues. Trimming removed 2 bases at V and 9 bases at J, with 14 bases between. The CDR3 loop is CASSLPQTSMQYF. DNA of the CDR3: TGTGCCAGCAGCTTACCTCAAACTTCGATGCAGTACTTC.

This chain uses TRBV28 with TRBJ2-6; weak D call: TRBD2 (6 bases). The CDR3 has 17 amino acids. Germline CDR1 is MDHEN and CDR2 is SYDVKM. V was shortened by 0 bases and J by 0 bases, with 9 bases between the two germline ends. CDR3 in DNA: TGTGCCAGCAGTTTATGGGAGGGAAGCTCTGGGGCCAACGTCCTGACTTTC. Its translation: CASSLWEGSSGANVLTF.

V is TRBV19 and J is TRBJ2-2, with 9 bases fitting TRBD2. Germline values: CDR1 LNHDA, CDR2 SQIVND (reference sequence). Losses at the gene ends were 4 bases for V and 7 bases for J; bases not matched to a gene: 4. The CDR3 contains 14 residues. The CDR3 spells CASSNQREVGELFF. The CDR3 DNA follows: TGTGCCAGTAGTAATCAGCGGGAGGTCGGGGAGCTGTTTTTT.

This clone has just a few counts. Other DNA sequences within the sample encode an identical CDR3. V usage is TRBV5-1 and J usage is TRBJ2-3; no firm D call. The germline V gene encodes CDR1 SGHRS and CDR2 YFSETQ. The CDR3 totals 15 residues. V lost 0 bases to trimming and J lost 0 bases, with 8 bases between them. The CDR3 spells CASSLDGTSTDTQYF. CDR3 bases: TGCGCCAGCAGCTTGGACGGTACTAGCACAGATACGCAGTATTTT. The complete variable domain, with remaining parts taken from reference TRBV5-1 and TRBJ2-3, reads KAGVTQTPRYLIKTRGQQVTLSCSPISGHRSVSWYQQTPGQGLQFLFEYFSETQRNKGNFPGRFSGRQFSNSRSEMNVSTLELGDSALYLCASSLDGTSTDTQYFGPGTRLTVL.

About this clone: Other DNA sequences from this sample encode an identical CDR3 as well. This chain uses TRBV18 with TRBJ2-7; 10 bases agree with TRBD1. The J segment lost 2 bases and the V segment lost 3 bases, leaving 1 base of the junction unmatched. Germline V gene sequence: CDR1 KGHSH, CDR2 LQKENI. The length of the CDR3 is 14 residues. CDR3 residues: CASSPDRGTYEQYF. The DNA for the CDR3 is TGTGCCAGCTCACCGGACAGGGGGACCTACGAGCAGTACTTC.

As DNA, the CDR3 is TGCAGCTCATCGGGGACGGAGTATGGCTACACCTTC. This codes for CSSSGTEYGYTF. V gene TRBV29-1 combines with J gene TRBJ1-2; TRBD1 is a possible D gene (5 bases). Deletions cut 8 bases from V and 5 bases from J, with 15 bases between. Germline V gives CDR1 SQVTM, CDR2 ANQGSEA. The CDR3 has 12 amino acids.

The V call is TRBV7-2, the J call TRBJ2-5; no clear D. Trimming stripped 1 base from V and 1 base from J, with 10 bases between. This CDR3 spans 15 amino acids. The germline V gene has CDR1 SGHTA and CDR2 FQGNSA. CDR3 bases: TGTGCCAGCAGCTTAGGGTCAAGGTCCCAAGAGACCCAGTACTTC. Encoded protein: CASSLGSRSQETQYF.

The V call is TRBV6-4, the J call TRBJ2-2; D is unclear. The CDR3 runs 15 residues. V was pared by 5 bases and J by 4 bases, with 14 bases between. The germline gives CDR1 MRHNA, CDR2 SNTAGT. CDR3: CASSRLGGATGELFF. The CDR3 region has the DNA TGTGCCAGCAGTCGCTTAGGTGGCGCCACCGGGGAGCTGTTTTTT.

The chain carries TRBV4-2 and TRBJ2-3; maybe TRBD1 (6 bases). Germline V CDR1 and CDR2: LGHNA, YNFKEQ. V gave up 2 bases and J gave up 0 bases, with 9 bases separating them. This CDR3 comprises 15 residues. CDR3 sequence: CASSQPQGSTDTQYF. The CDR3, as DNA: TGTGCCAGCAGCCAACCGCAGGGGAGCACAGATACGCAGTATTTT.

The CDR3 DNA is TGTGCCAGCAGCGACCGACCTCGCGGTAACTATGGCTACACCTTC. It translates to CASSDRPRGNYGYTF. V usage is TRBV11-2 and J usage is TRBJ1-2; D is unresolved. This CDR3 spans 15 amino acids. V lost 5 bases to trimming and J lost 1 base, with 14 bases between them. From germline, CDR1 is SGHAT and CDR2 FQNNGV.

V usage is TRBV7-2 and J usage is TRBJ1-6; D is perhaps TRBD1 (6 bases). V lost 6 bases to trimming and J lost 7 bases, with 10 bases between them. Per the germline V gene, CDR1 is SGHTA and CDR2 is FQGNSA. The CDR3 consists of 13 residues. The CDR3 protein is CASRQGKNSPLHF. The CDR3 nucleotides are TGTGCCAGCAGACAGGGAAAGAATTCACCCCTCCACTTT.

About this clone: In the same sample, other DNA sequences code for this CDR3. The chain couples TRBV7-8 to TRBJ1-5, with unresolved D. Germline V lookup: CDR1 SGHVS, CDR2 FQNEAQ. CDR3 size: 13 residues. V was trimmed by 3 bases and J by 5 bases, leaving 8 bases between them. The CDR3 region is CASSLSRDQPQHF. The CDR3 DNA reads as TGTGCCAGCAGCTTGAGTAGGGATCAGCCCCAGCATTTT.

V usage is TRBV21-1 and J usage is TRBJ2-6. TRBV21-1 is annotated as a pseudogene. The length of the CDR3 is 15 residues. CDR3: CATLRVCSGANVLTF. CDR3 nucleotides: TGTGCCACCCTAAGGGTCTGCTCTGGGGCCAACGTCCTGACTTTC.

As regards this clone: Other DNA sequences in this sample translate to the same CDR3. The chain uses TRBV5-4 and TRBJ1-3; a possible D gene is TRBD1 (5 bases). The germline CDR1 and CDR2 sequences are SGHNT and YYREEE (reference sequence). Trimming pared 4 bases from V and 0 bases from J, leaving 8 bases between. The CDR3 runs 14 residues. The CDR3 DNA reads TGTGCCAGCAGCCCTGGGGGCTCTGGAAACACCATATATTTT. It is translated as CASSPGGSGNTIYF.

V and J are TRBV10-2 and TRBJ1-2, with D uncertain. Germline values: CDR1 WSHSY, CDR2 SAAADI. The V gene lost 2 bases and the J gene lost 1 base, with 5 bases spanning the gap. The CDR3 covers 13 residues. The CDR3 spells CASSERGNYGYTF. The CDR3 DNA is TGCGCCAGCAGTGAGCGGGGTAACTATGGCTACACCTTC.

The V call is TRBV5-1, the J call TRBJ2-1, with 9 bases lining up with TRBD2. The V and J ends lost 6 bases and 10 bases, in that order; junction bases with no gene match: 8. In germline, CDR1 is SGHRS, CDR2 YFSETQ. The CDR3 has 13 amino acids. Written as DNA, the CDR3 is TGCGCCAGCAACCCTAGCGGGAATCGGGAGCAGTTCTTC. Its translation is CASNPSGNREQFF.

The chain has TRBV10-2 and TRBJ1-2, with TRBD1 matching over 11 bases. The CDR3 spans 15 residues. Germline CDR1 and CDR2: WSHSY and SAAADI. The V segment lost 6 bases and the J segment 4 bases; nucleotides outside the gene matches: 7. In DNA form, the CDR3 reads TGCGCCAGCAGCCTCGGACAGGGGGCGAGCTATGGCTACACCTTC. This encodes CASSLGQGASYGYTF.

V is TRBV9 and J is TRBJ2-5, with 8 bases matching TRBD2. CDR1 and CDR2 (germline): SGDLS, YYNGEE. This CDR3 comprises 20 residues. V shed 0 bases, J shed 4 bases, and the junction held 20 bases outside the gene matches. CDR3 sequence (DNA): TGTGCCAGCAGCGTAGGTGGGTTTGGTAGCGGGGCTTATGTAAGAGAGACCCAGTACTTC. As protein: CASSVGGFGSGAYVRETQYF.

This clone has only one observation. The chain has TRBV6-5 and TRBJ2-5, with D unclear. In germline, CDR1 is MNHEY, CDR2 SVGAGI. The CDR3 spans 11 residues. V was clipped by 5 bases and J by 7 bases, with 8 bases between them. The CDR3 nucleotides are TGTGCCAGCAGTGGCCAGATGACCCAGTACTTC. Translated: CASSGQMTQYF.

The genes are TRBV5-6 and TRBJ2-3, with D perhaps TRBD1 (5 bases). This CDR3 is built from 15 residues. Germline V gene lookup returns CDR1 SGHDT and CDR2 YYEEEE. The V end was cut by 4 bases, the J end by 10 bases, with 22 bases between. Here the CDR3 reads CASSPAPTQVAAQYF. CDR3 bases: TGTGCCAGCAGCCCCGCACCGACACAGGTGGCTGCGCAGTATTTT.

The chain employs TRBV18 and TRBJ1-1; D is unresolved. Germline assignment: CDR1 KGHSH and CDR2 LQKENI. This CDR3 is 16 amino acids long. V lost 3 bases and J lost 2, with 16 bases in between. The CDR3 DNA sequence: TGTGCCAGCTCACCTTTGGGCAGTCACCTTAACACTGAAGCTTTCTTT. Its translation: CASSPLGSHLNTEAFF.

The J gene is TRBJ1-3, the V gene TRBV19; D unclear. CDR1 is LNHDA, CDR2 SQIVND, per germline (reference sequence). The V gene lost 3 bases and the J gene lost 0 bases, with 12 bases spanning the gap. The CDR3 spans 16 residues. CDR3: CASSIEGRISGNTIYF. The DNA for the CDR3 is TGTGCCAGTAGTATTGAGGGCAGAATCTCTGGAAACACCATATATTTT.

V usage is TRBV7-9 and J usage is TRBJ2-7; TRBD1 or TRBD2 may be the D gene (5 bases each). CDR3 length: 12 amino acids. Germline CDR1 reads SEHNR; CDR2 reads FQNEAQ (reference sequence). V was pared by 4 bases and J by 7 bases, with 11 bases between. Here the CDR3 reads CASSSTGAEQYF. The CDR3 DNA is TGTGCCAGCAGCTCAACCGGGGCGGAGCAGTACTTC.

Written as DNA, the CDR3 is TGTGCCAGCAGCCTCTTATTCTTGGGGACTGAAGCTTTCTTT. Protein sequence: CASSLLFLGTEAFF. The chain recombines TRBV7-8 with TRBJ1-1, with unresolved D. The CDR3 extends over 14 amino acids. Trimming took off 5 bases at V and 5 bases at J, with 15 bases between the two ends. Germline values: CDR1 SGHVS, CDR2 FQNEAQ.

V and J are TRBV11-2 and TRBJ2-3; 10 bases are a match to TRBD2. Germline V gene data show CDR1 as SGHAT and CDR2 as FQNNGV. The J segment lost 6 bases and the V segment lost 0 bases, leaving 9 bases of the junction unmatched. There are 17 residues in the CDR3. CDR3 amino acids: CASSLEASGGLRDTQYF. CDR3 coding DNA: TGTGCCAGCAGCTTAGAAGCTAGCGGGGGCCTTAGGGATACGCAGTATTTT.

CDR3 sequence reads: CASSLRESDYEQYF. For the CDR3, the DNA is TGTGCCAGCAGCTTAAGAGAGAGCGACTACGAGCAGTACTTC. The chain carries TRBV7-9 and TRBJ2-7; D gene ambiguous. The CDR3 extends over 14 amino acids. V lost 2 bases and J 3 bases, leaving 11 bases between the germline ends. The germline gives CDR1 SEHNR, CDR2 FQNEAQ (reference sequence).